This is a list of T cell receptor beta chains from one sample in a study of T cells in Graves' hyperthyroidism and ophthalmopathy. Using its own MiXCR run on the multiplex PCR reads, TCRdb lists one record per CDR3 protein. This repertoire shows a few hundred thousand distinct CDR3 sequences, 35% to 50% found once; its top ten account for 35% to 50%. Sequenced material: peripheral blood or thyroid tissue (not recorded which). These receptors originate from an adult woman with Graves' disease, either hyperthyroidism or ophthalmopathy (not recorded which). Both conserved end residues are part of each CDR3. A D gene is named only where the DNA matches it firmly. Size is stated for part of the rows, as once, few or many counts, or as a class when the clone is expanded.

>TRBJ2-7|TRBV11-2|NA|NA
CASSLEFAQGQYF
TGTGCCAGCAGCTTAGAGTTTGCACAGGGGCAGTACTTC
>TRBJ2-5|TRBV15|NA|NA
CATSSALLIGKTQYF
TGTGCCACCAGCAGTGCGCTCCTTATCGGAAAGACCCAGTACTTC
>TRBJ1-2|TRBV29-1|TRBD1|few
CSVDLGGTESYGYTF
TGCAGCGTTGATCTGGGGGGGACAGAATCCTATGGCTACACCTTC
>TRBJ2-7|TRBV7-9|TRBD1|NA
CASSTGQAREQYF
TGTGCCAGCAGCACAGGACAGGCGCGGGAGCAGTACTTC
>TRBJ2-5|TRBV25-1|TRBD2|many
CASMVAGGETQYF
TGTGCCAGCATGGTAGCGGGAGGAGAGACCCAGTACTTC
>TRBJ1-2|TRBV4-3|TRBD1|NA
CASSSGQGHDGYTF
TGCGCCAGCAGCTCGGGACAGGGTCATGATGGCTACACCTTC
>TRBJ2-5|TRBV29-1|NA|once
CSVENRAETQYF
TGCAGCGTTGAAAACCGGGCAGAGACCCAGTACTTC
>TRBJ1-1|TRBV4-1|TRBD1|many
CASSQGAGGLNTEAFF
TGCGCCAGCAGCCAAGGGGCAGGGGGATTGAACACTGAAGCTTTCTTT
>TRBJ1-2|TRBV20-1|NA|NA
CSARDWVSVAYTF
TGCAGTGCTAGAGATTGGGTTAGCGTGGCCTACACCTTC
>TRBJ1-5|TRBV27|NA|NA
CASSLSREQPQHF
TGTGCCAGCAGTTTAAGTAGGGAGCAGCCCCAGCATTTT
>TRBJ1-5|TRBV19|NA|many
CASSPTEAWKPQHF
TGTGCCAGTAGCCCCACAGAGGCTTGGAAGCCCCAGCATTTT
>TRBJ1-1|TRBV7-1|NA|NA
CASSSGPPGEGTEAFF
TGTGCCAGCAGCTCCGGTCCTCCCGGGGAGGGCACTGAAGCTTTCTTT
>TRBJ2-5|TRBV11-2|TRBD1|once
CASSQGDRGLETQYF
TGTGCCAGCAGCCAAGGGGACAGGGGCTTGGAGACCCAGTACTTC
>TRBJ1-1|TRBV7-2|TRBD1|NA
CASSPRQGLNTEAFF
TGTGCCAGCAGCCCTAGACAGGGGTTGAACACTGAAGCTTTCTTT
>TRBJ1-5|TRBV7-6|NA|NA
CASKRDTNQPQHF
TGTGCCAGCAAGCGGGACACGAATCAGCCCCAGCATTTT
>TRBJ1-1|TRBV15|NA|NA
CATSRRTGLDTEAFF
TGTGCCACCAGCAGGAGAACAGGGTTGGACACTGAAGCTTTCTTT
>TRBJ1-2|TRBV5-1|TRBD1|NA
CASSYGQGDGYTF
TGCGCCAGCAGCTACGGACAGGGCGATGGCTACACCTTC
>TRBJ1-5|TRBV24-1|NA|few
CATQDVSNQPQHF
TGTGCCACCCAGGACGTTAGCAATCAGCCCCAGCATTTT
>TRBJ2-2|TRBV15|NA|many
CATSGPITYTGELFF
TGTGCCACCAGCGGGCCTATTACGTACACCGGGGAGCTGTTTTTT
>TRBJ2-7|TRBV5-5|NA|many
CASSLWLPDEQYF
TGTGCCAGCAGCTTGTGGTTGCCTGACGAGCAGTACTTC
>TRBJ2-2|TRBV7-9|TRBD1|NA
CASSATGGANTGELFF
TGTGCCAGCAGCGCTACAGGGGGCGCGAACACCGGGGAGCTGTTTTTT
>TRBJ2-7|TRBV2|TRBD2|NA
CASSAGTSGIHF
TGTGCCAGCAGCGCCGGGACTAGCGGAATCCACTTC
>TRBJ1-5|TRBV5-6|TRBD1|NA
CATSEGGQGVQPQHF
TGTGCCACCTCGGAGGGCGGACAGGGGGTTCAGCCCCAGCATTTT
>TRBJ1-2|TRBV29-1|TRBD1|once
CSALGDRGFHGYTF
TGCAGCGCTCTTGGGGACAGGGGGTTTCATGGCTACACCTTC